The sequence of this TCR beta chain was determined in a study of PD-1 blockade in mismatch repair-deficient tumors. Points on this clone: What it binds is not known.

Libraries were prepared by immunoSEQ multiplex PCR; TCRdb keeps only in-frame clonotypes and omits some of them. In the table there are 60,000 to 75,000 clones, around 89% of which are singletons. Study results and caveats: Tumor-resident clones, often undetectable pretreatment in blood, expanded then contracted after pembrolizumab.

The germline gives CDR1 SGHVS, CDR2 FNYEAQ. The CDR3 is 13 amino acids. V dropped 5 bases and J dropped 4 bases, with 10 bases sitting between them. This chain links TRBV7-6 with TRBJ2-3; D possibly corresponds to TRBD1 (6 bases). This TCR was recovered from an adult with mismatch repair-deficient cancer. Sequences were derived from peripheral blood, sampled 52 weeks after starting pembrolizumab. CDR3 residues: CASSVQGADTQYF. Written as DNA, the CDR3 is TGTGCCAGCAGCGTACAGGGAGCAGATACGCAGTATTTT.